The clone carrying this T cell receptor (beta chain) was counted only a few times. Its specificity is not known. TCRdb recomputed calls from the RT-PCR reads with MiXCR, one row per CDR3 protein. The top ten hold approximately 10% of the sample, which has hundreds of thousands of distinct CDR3 sequences, 12% seen once. The data stem from a study of response to subunit inactivated influenza vaccine. Study-level results: New T cells are recruited in small numbers by each seasonal influenza vaccination, according to the authors' suggestion.

Germline lookup yields CDR1 MNHEY and CDR2 SVGAGI. The CDR3 consists of 15 residues. Between the trimmed V and J ends, which lost 7 bases and 1 base, there was a span of 14 bases. This receptor was obtained from a man aged 45-60 years who received an inactivated influenza vaccine. Sequenced here: PBMCs from blood, sampled on the day of vaccination. This chain joins TRBV6-5 and TRBJ1-5; no definite D call. CDR3 in amino acids: CASKLSQLSNQPQHF. The CDR3 region has the DNA TGTGCCAGCAAGTTGAGCCAGCTAAGCAATCAGCCCCAGCATTTT.